These 22 T cell receptor beta chains came from one sample sequenced in a study of CD8+CD57+ T cells in acquired aplastic anemia. TCR beta VDJ and CDR3 were profiled, and genomic DNA was the template. A single record per CDR3 protein comes from TCRdb applying MiXCR to the reads. The sample has 150,000 to 200,000 distinct CDR3 sequences, about 64% seen once. Material: sorted CD4+, CD8+, or CD8+CD57+ T cells (not recorded which) from PBMCs. These receptors were collected from a human donor with severe aplastic anemia or a healthy control (not recorded which).

V gene TRBV2 combines with J gene TRBJ2-7, with TRBD1 identical over 9 bases. The CDR3 loop spans 12 amino acids. Trimming cost V 9 bases and J 7 bases; bases outside gene matches: 7. Per the germline V gene, CDR1 is SNHLY and CDR2 is FYNNEI. The CDR3 DNA reads as TGTGCCAGAGGACAGGGGCAGGGGGAGCAGTACTTC. Translated: CARGQGQGEQYF. The whole variable domain, filled in from reference TRBV2 and TRBJ2-7, reads EPEVTQTPSHQVTQMGQEVILRCVPISNHLYFYWYRQILGQKVEFLVSFYNNEISEKSEIFDDQFSVERPDGSNFTLKIRSTKLEDSAMYFCARGQGQGEQYFGPGTRLTVT.

As to this clonotype: Germline and junction disagree at one end, which may indicate a read error. The chain combines TRBV5-1 with TRBJ2-5; D is perhaps TRBD2 (5 bases). Germline V gene data show CDR1 as SGHRS and CDR2 as YFSETQ. This CDR3 has 13 amino acids. The CDR3 loop is CASTLPGGETQYF. CDR3 in DNA: TGCGCCAGCACCTTGCCCGGCGGGGAGACCCAGTACTTC. Looking up the rest from reference TRBV5-1 and TRBJ2-5 gives the full variable domain: KAGVTQTPRYLIKTRGQQVTLSCSPISGHRSVSWYQQTPGQGLQFLFEYFSETQRNKGNFPGRFSGRQFSNSRSEMNVSTLELGDSALYLCASTLPGGETQYFGPGTRLLVL.

This clonotype has a count of ten or more. In DNA, the CDR3 is TGCAGTGCCGCGCGGGACAGGGGACTTCTAGCCAAAAACATTCAGTACTTC. This codes for CSAARDRGLLAKNIQYF. The J gene is TRBJ2-4, the V gene TRBV20-1; 10 bases are a match to TRBD1. Germline V gene sequence: CDR1 DFQATT, CDR2 SNEGSKA (reference sequence). The CDR3 totals 17 residues. V lost 6 bases to trimming and J lost 0 bases; unmatched junction nucleotides: 11.

At least ten counts were recorded for this clonotype. V is TRBV12-3 or TRBV12-4 and J is TRBJ1-4, with unresolved D. Between the trimmed V and J ends, which lost 0 bases and 5 bases, there was a span of 4 bases. The CDR3 loop spans 13 amino acids. The CDR3 DNA sequence: TGTGCCAGCAGTTTAGCGCACAATGAAAAACTGTTTTTT. Translating gives CASSLAHNEKLFF.

This clonotype has at least ten counts. The rearrangement joins TRBV12-3 or TRBV12-4 to TRBJ2-7; 10 bases map to TRBD1. CDR3 length: 15 amino acids. The junction had 8 bases not matched to a gene; V was cut back by 6 bases and J by 3 bases. The DNA for the CDR3 is TGTGCCAGCAGCCACCTTGGGACAGGGGTCTACGAGCAGTACTTC. It translates to CASSHLGTGVYEQYF.

The chain combines TRBV10-3 with TRBJ2-1; TRBD2 might be the D (5 bases). CDR1 is ENHRY, CDR2 SYGVKD, per germline. The CDR3 totals 14 residues. The ends were cut back, 5 bases at V and 6 bases at J, with 14 bases in the middle. The CDR3 nucleotides are TGTGCCATCAGTTTGCTAGGACTTTCCAATGAGCAGTTCTTC. Translating gives CAISLLGLSNEQFF.

This chain uses TRBV4-2 with TRBJ1-6; 8 nucleotides agree with TRBD1. With V trimmed by 1 base and J by 8 bases, 4 bases remained unmatched. Germline CDR1 and CDR2: LGHNA and YNFKEQ. The CDR3 has 15 amino acids. Written as DNA, the CDR3 is TGTGCCAGCAGCCAAGGGACAGGGTTTGATTCACCCCTCCACTTT. Translation: CASSQGTGFDSPLHF.

Worth noting for this clonotype: Since a much larger clone is just one base distant, this may be a read error. The chain couples TRBV2 to TRBJ2-2; TRBD1 might be the D (5 bases). The CDR3 contains 15 residues. Germline-derived CDR1 and CDR2 are SNHLY and FYNNEI. The CDR3 DNA sequence: TGTACCAGCTGTAACGCAGGGACGAACACCGGGGAGCTGTTTTTT. It is translated as CTSCNAGTNTGELFF. Full variable domain (outside the CDR3, taken from reference TRBV2 and TRBJ2-2): EPEVTQTPSHQVTQMGQEVILRCVPISNHLYFYWYRQILGQKVEFLVSFYNNEISEKSEIFDDQFSVERPDGSNFTLKIRSTKLEDSAMYFCTSCNAGTNTGELFFGEGSRLTVL.

The chain couples TRBV7-9 to TRBJ2-3, with TRBD2 matching over 13 bases. The length of the CDR3 is 16 residues. Trimming took 5 bases from V and 7 from J; bases not matched to a gene: 9. Looked up from germline, CDR1 is SEHNR and CDR2 is FQNEAQ (reference sequence). The CDR3 here is CASSATSGGETHTQYF. CDR3 nucleotides: TGTGCCAGCAGCGCTACTAGCGGGGGGGAAACCCATACGCAGTATTTT. The variable domain in full, completed from reference TRBV7-9 and TRBJ2-3, reads DTGVSQNPRHKITKRGQNVTFRCDPISEHNRLYWYRQTLGQGPEFLTYFQNEAQLEKSRLLSDRFSAERPKGSFSTLEIQRTEQGDSAMYLCASSATSGGETHTQYFGPGTRLTVL.

J is TRBJ2-7 and V is TRBV7-9, with TRBD1 identical over 7 bases. Trimming cost V 3 bases and J 6 bases; bases outside gene matches: 8. This CDR3 comprises 14 residues. Germline-derived CDR1 and CDR2 are SEHNR and FQNEAQ (reference sequence). The DNA for the CDR3 is TGTGCCAGCAGCTTGGACATCCACAGGGGCGAGCAGTACTTC. Translating gives CASSLDIHRGEQYF.

The chain employs TRBV10-2 and TRBJ2-3, with 7 bases fitting TRBD1. Trimming at V came to 6 bases and at J to 4 bases, leaving 7 bases not matched to a gene. Germline V gives CDR1 WSHSY, CDR2 SAAADI. The CDR3 totals 14 residues. This CDR3 is CASRADRVSDTQYF. The CDR3 region has the DNA TGCGCCAGCAGGGCCGACAGGGTGTCAGATACGCAGTATTTT.

The CDR3 DNA follows: TGTGCCAGCAGCTTAGTCCTAGCGGGACTTCTGATATCTGGCTACACCTTC. Translation gives CASSLVLAGLLISGYTF. This chain links TRBV7-3 with TRBJ1-2, with D possibly matching TRBD1 (5 bases). Trimming took off 2 bases at V and 7 bases at J, with 23 bases between the two ends. Per the germline V gene, CDR1 is SGHTA and CDR2 is FQGTGA. The CDR3 has 17 amino acids.

The CDR3 here is CASSLQGSGAEAFF. For the CDR3, the DNA is TGCGCCAGCAGCTTACAGGGGTCCGGCGCTGAAGCTTTCTTT. This chain connects TRBV5-1 to TRBJ1-1; 7 bases agree with TRBD1. This CDR3 region has 14 residues. From germline, CDR1 is SGHRS and CDR2 YFSETQ. The ends lost 2 bases at V and 6 bases at J; junction bases unmatched: 7.

This chain links TRBV12-3 or TRBV12-4 with TRBJ2-7, with 11 bases that match TRBD2. The CDR3 totals 16 residues. The V gene end was trimmed by 4 bases and the J gene end by 7 bases; junction bases not matched to a gene: 12. The CDR3 region has the DNA TGTGCCAGCAGTTCCCAAACTAGCGGGGGATCGGGGGAGCAGTACTTC. Translated: CASSSQTSGGSGEQYF.

This clonotype was detected only a few times. The rearrangement links TRBV6-1 to TRBJ2-1; no firm D call. Per the germline V gene, CDR1 is MNHNS and CDR2 is SASEGT. V lost 7 bases, J lost 0 bases, and 28 bases lay in between. This CDR3 spans 20 amino acids. The DNA for the CDR3 is TGTGCCAGCAAAGTTGAATATTTCGTTACGTCCCGGAGCTCCTACAATGAGCAGTTCTTC. Amino acids: CASKVEYFVTSRSSYNEQFF.

CDR3 amino acids: CAWTPSLAGGRYEQYF. In DNA, the CDR3 is TGTGCCTGGACCCCCAGCCTAGCGGGGGGGCGATACGAGCAGTACTTC. This chain uses TRBV30 with TRBJ2-7, with TRBD2 matching 12 bases. The CDR3 is 16 amino acids. Unmatched junction bases numbered 11, after V lost 4 bases and J lost 4 bases. Per germline, CDR1 GTSNPN and CDR2 SVGIG (reference sequence).

V and J are TRBV2 and TRBJ2-7; TRBD2 matches 8 bases. CDR3 length equals 14 residues. CDR1 and CDR2 (germline): SNHLY, FYNNEI. V lost 4 bases to trimming and J lost 2 bases; unmatched junction nucleotides: 4. The CDR3 protein is CASSGLANPYEQYF. CDR3 bases: TGTGCCAGCAGTGGACTAGCGAACCCCTACGAGCAGTACTTC.

This chain uses TRBV20-1 with TRBJ2-1; 10 bases line up with TRBD2. The CDR3 extends over 16 amino acids. Germline V gene sequence: CDR1 DFQATT, CDR2 SNEGSKA (reference sequence). The J segment lost 7 bases and the V segment lost 5 bases, leaving 14 bases of the junction unmatched. CDR3 sequence (DNA): TGCAGTGCTCCCCGGCCCCTAGCGGGGGCGGGTAATGAGCAGTTCTTC. This encodes CSAPRPLAGAGNEQFF.

V and J are TRBV7-2 and TRBJ2-2; D is undetermined. The V gene lost 5 bases and the J gene lost 3 bases, with 10 bases spanning the gap. From germline, CDR1 is SGHTA and CDR2 FQGNSA. CDR3 length equals 14 residues. CDR3 residues: CASSLQRDTGELFF. CDR3 DNA: TGTGCCAGCAGCCTACAGAGAGACACCGGGGAGCTGTTTTTT.

The V and J genes are TRBV9 and TRBJ2-1, with 11 bases identical to TRBD2. Germline V CDR1 and CDR2: SGDLS, YYNGEE. Trimming took 1 base from V and 8 from J; bases not matched to a gene: 14. This CDR3 comprises 18 residues. The CDR3, as DNA: TGTGCCAGCAGCGTACTAGCGGGAGGTATTGCGTGGATGGATGAGCAGTTCTTC. Protein sequence: CASSVLAGGIAWMDEQFF.

This sequence joins TRBV7-2 and TRBJ2-7, with D perhaps given as TRBD1 or TRBD2 (5 bases each). V gave up 6 bases and J gave up 5 bases, with 23 bases separating them. CDR1 is SGHTA, CDR2 FQGNSA, per germline. The CDR3 extends over 16 amino acids. The CDR3 nucleotides read TGTGCCAGCAGTGTTTCCGATGGCCCCCGGGGCAACGAGCAGTACTTC. Residues: CASSVSDGPRGNEQYF. Full variable domain (rest looked up from reference TRBV7-2 and TRBJ2-7): GAGVSQSPSNKVTEKGKDVELRCDPISGHTALYWYRQSLGQGLEFLIYFQGNSAPDKSGLPSDRFSAERTGGSVSTLTIQRTQQEDSAVYLCASSVSDGPRGNEQYFGPGTRLTVT.

Here the CDR3 reads CASSLRGSSYGYTF. The CDR3 region has the DNA TGTGCCAGCAGTTTACGGGGCAGCTCCTATGGCTACACCTTC. The chain is built from TRBV12-3 or TRBV12-4 and TRBJ1-2; D may be TRBD1 (5 bases). The ends were cut back, 2 bases at V and 4 bases at J, with 11 bases in the middle. This CDR3 region has 14 residues.